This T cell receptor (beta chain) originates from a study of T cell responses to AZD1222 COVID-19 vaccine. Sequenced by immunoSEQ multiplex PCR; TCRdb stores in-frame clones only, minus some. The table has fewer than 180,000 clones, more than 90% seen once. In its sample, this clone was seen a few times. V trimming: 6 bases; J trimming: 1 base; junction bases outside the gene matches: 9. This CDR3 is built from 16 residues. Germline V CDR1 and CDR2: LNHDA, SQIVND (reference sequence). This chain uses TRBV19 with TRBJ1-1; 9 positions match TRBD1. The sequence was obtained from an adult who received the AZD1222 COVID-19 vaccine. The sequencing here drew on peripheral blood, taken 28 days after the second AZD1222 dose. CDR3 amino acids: CASRKDRGYENTEAFF. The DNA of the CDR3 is TGTGCCAGTAGGAAGGACAGGGGTTATGAGAACACTGAAGCTTTCTTT.